A selection of T cell receptor beta chains follows, all from one sample in a study of a mutant IDH1 vaccine in newly diagnosed glioma. The repertoire was sequenced with immunoSEQ multiplex PCR; TCRdb's copy has only in-frame clones and lacks some. The data show tens of thousands of clones, 65% to 80% seen once. Their recognized antigens are unknown. The starting material was PBMCs, obtained from a glioma patient whose treatment included an IDH1 peptide vaccine. All receptors derive from a man in his forties with glioma. Some clones in this sample may be carry-over from other donors' samples. Each CDR3 is given with its conserved first and last residue. The order of the fields is V gene, J gene, CDR3 protein.

>TRBV5-4|TRBJ2-1
CASSFQAYEQFF
>TRBV7-3|TRBJ2-2
CASRTGQDTGELFF
>TRBV10-2|TRBJ2-7
CASSEVAGTYEQYF
>TRBV30|TRBJ1-2
CAWRPRGFDGYTF
>TRBV18|TRBJ2-1
CASSPTQGVNEQFF
>TRBV6-6|TRBJ1-3
CASSYTQGAQGNTIYF
>TRBV2|TRBJ1-5
CASRGTVNQPQHF
>TRBV12-5|TRBJ1-5
CASEQGGGGGNQPQHF
>TRBV2|TRBJ1-6
CASTRDNGGGSPLHF
>TRBV5-5|TRBJ1-5
CASSPTGSTNQPQHF
>TRBV15|TRBJ1-1
CATSTSGYTEAFF
>TRBV2|TRBJ2-4
CAILDSKNIQYF
>TRBV9|TRBJ1-2
CASSKRHSGDYGYTF
>TRBV12-5|TRBJ2-3
CASTGQGGDTQYF
>TRBV5-1|TRBJ2-3
CATSSGGTDTQYF
>TRBV18|TRBJ1-1
CASSSGTHLNTEAFF
>TRBV13|TRBJ1-2
CASSGETGRRSYGYTF
>TRBV30|TRBJ2-3
CALLETQRSDTQYF
>TRBV14|TRBJ1-3
CASSSVNTIYF
>TRBV6-4|TRBJ2-2
CASSQTDTGELFF
>TRBV10-2|TRBJ2-2
CASSARGRTGELFF
>TRBV7-8|TRBJ2-1
CASSFGSGGWSSYNEQFF
>TRBV7-9|TRBJ2-7
CASSLGGGAKSYEQYF
>TRBV9|TRBJ1-6
CASSVGSRGRLPLHF
>TRBV11-3|TRBJ2-2
CASSQGTSRGTGELFF
>TRBV9|TRBJ2-5
CASSTSTGGETQYF
>TRBV2|TRBJ1-5
CASSPTQRNQPQHF
>TRBV5-8|TRBJ1-2
CASSLGATESAYGYTF
>TRBV5-4|TRBJ2-2
CASSLGRAGLTGELFF
>TRBV18|TRBJ2-1
CASSPGQGNEQFF
>TRBV5-4|TRBJ1-1
CASSLDRGSEAFF
>TRBV2|TRBJ2-7
CASSPGTSGGLYEQYF
>TRBV5-1|TRBJ2-7
CASSFGTGLTYEQYF
>TRBV6-4|TRBJ1-2
CASSDRDNYGYTF
>TRBV6-1|TRBJ2-7
CGTRPPLSYEQYF
>TRBV4-2|TRBJ2-5
CASSQDHQGGQETQYF
>TRBV11-3|TRBJ2-3
CASSLVGGGDTQYF
>TRBV19|TRBJ1-1
CASSIQHMNTEAFF
>TRBV10-3|TRBJ1-2
CAISENPERGGGYTF
>TRBV15|TRBJ1-2
CATSRDRSSKNYGYTF
>TRBV2|TRBJ1-1
CASSEDALGGTEAFF
>TRBV7-8|TRBJ1-6
CASSLVRSSYNSPLHF
>TRBV5-4|TRBJ1-3
CASSLGRNSGNTIYF
>TRBV5-1|TRBJ1-2
CASSTGGGGYTF
>TRBV14|TRBJ2-1
CASSQARLNEQFF
>TRBV19|TRBJ1-5
CASSPQGPNQPQHF
>TRBV5-4|TRBJ1-4
CASSPGRRGEKLFF
>TRBV21-1|TRBJ1-5
CASRGQKLDQPQHF
>TRBV2|TRBJ2-2
CAGSPGRGTGELFF
>TRBV6-1|TRBJ1-5
CASSVGRRQPQHF
>TRBV5-4|TRBJ2-7
CASSFGQGPFEQYF
>TRBV10-3|TRBJ2-2
CAISAGLEKGGELFF
>TRBV4-2|TRBJ1-2
CASSRGGPGVTWRSANYGYTF
>TRBV30|TRBJ2-1
CAWTKARTNNEQFF
>TRBV19|TRBJ1-2
CASSADGTGGYGYTF
>TRBV30|TRBJ1-1
CAQIWDRLPQAFF
>TRBV15|TRBJ1-5
CATSRDRVRPQHF
>TRBV27|TRBJ1-6
CASRRETGYNSPLHF